This T cell receptor (beta chain) was sequenced during a study of blood T cell repertoires in COVID-19. The CDR3 totals 13 residues. V lost 2 bases and J lost 7, with 11 bases in between. Germline CDR1 is WSHSY and CDR2 is SAAADI. Study processing details: Quantification of nucleated cells was approximated via reference gene primer amplification. Clones were sequenced by immunoSEQ multiplex PCR, and TCRdb holds only the in-frame ones, with some missing. V and J calls and clone size follow that table, whereas D and trimming were derived from the DNA. The data show about 270,000 clones, with more than 85% seen just once and approximately 2.7% held by the top ten. Each participant's cohort was designated according to participant-reported clinical history. In the 2 weeks before study entry, exposed participants met a COVID-19 case, which was PCR-confirmed or clinician-diagnosed.

The source of this sequence is a man in his forties or fifties who had been exposed to COVID-19. Sequenced: PBMCs or T cells enriched from blood (not recorded which). The chain uses TRBV10-2 and TRBJ1-1, with D possibly being TRBD1 (6 bases). CDR3 protein: CASSEAGDDEAFF. The CDR3, as DNA: TGCGCCAGCAGTGAGGCAGGGGACGATGAAGCTTTCTTT.